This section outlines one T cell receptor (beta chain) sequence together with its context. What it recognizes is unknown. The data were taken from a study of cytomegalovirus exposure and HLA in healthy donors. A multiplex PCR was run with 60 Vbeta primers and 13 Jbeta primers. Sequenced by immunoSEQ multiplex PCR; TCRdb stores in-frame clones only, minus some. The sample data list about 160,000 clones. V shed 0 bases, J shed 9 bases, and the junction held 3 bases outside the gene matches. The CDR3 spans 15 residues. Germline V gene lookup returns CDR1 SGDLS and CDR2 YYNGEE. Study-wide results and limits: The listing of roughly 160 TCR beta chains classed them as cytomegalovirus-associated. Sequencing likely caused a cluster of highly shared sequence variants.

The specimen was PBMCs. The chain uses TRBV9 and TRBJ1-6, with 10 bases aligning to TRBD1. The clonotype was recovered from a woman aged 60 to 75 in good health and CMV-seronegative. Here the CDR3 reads CASSVGDRGLSPLHF. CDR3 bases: TGTGCCAGCAGCGTAGGAGACAGGGGGCTTTCACCCCTCCACTTT.